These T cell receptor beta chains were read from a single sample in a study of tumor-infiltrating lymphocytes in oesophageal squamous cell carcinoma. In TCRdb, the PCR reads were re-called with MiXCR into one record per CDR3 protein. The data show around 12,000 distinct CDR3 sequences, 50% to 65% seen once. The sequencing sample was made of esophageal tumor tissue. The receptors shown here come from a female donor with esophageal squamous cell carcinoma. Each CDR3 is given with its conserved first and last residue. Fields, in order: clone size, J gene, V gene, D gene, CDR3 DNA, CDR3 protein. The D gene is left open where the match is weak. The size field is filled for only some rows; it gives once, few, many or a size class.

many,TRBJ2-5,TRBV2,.,TGTGCCAGCAAGACTAGTAAAGAGACCCAGTACTTC,CASKTSKETQYF
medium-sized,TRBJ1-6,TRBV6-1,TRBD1,TGTGCCAGCAGTTGGGACAGTCCCCATAATTCACCCCTCCACTTT,CASSWDSPHNSPLHF
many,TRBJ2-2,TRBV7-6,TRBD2,TGTGCCAGCAGCTTAGCGGCTAGCGGGAACACCGGGGAGCTGTTTTTT,CASSLAASGNTGELFF
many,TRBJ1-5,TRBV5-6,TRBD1,TGTGCCAGCAGCTTAGGGGACAGGGATGGGCAGCCCCAGCATTTT,CASSLGDRDGQPQHF
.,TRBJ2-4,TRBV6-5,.,TGTGCCAGCAGTTACCGCTGGGGACGTATTGGGGGCAAAAACATTCAGTACTTC,CASSYRWGRIGGKNIQYF
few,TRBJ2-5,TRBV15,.,TGTGCCACCAGCAGTGCAAAGAGGACCCCCGGCCAAGAGACCCAGTACTTC,CATSSAKRTPGQETQYF
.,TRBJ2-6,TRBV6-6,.,TGTGCCAGCAGTAAGGACAACTCTGGGGCCAACGTCCTGACTTTC,CASSKDNSGANVLTF
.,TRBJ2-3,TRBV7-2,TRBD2,TGTGCCAGCAGCTTAACCAGCGGGGGGGGCGGGGCAGATACGCAGTATTTT,CASSLTSGGGGADTQYF
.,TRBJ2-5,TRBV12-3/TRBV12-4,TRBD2,TGTGCCAGCAGTTTGGCTAGCGGGGGCCCCCAAGAGACCCAGTACTTC,CASSLASGGPQETQYF
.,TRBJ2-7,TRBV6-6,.,TGTGCCAGCAGTGCGACCTACAGTAACCATGAGCAGTACTTC,CASSATYSNHEQYF
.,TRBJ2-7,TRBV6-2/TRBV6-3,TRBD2,TGTGCCAGCAGTTACCGGGGACTAGCGGGAACCTACGAGCAGTACTTC,CASSYRGLAGTYEQYF
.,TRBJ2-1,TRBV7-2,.,TGTGCCAGCAGCCGCGACGGGAGCTCCTACAATGAGCAGTTCTTC,CASSRDGSSYNEQFF
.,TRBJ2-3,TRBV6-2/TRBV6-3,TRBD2,TGTGCCAGCAGTCGTAGCGGGAGGGCCACAGATACGCAGTATTTT,CASSRSGRATDTQYF
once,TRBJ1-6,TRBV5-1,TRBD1,TGCGCCAGCACCCCGGGACAGGGCCGGGTCTTCTACGATGAGCAGTACTTT,CASTPGQGRVFYDEQYF
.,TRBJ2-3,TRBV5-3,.,TGTGCCAGCAGCTTGTTTGCAGGGACAGATACGCAGTATTTT,CASSLFAGTDTQYF
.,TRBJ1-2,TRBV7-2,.,TGTGCCAGCAGCTTAGGCCGTTTCGATGGCTACACCTTC,CASSLGRFDGYTF
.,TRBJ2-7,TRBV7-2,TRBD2,TGTGCCAGCAGCTTAGGGTGGGAGGGCCTCTACGAGCAGTACTTC,CASSLGWEGLYEQYF
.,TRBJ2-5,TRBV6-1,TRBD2,TGTGCCAGCAATAGGGGACTAGCGGGGGCCAATGAGCAGTACTTC,CASNRGLAGANEQYF
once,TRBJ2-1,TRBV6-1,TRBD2,TGTGCCAGCAGGTCCCTTAGCGGGGGCGGTGAGCAGTTCTTC,CASRSLSGGGEQFF
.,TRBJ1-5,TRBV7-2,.,TGTGCCAGCAGCTTAGATGGGGGTGGCAATCAGCCCCAGCATTTT,CASSLDGGGNQPQHF
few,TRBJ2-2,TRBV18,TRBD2,TGTGCCAGCTCAAAAGGACTAGCGGCTAACACCGGGGAGCTGTTTTTT,CASSKGLAANTGELFF
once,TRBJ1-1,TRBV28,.,TGTGCCAGCCGTTCCCTCTTTGAAGCTTTCTTT,CASRSLFEAFF
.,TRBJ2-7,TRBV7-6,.,TGTGCCAGCAGCTCAGACAGGATCTCCTACGAGCAGTACTTC,CASSSDRISYEQYF
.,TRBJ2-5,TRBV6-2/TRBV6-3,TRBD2,TGTGCCAGCAGTGAAGGGGCCCCGGGGGGTGGAGAGACCCAGTACTTC,CASSEGAPGGGETQYF
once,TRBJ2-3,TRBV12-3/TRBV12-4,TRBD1,TGTGCCAGCAGTTTCCGACAGGGAGGCACAGATACGCAGTATTTT,CASSFRQGGTDTQYF
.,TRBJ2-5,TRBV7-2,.,TGTGCCAGCAGCGCGGACTGGGCGGAGCAGTACTTC,CASSADWAEQYF
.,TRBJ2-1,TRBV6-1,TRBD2,TGTGCCAGCAGTTACGCGTCTAGCGGGGGTTCCTACAATGAGCAGTTCTTC,CASSYASSGGSYNEQFF
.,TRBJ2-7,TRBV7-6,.,TGTGCCAGCAGCTTTTGGGGACTGGGAGTCGGCGGCGAGCAGTACTTC,CASSFWGLGVGGEQYF
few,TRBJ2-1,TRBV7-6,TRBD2,TGTGCCAGCAGCTTCTACGGGGAGGGCAGCTATGAGCAGTTCTTC,CASSFYGEGSYEQFF
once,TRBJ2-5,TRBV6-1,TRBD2,TGTGCCAGCAGTGAACTGACAGCCGGGAGGGAGACCCAGTACTTC,CASSELTAGRETQYF
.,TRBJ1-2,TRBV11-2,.,TGTGCCAGCAGCTTAGTAGGGAATGGTGGCTACACCTTC,CASSLVGNGGYTF
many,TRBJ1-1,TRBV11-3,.,TGTGCCAGCAGCTTCAGGACCTTCTTT,CASSFRTFF
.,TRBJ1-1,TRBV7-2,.,TGTGCCAGCAGCTTAGGGAGCAGGGCTGAAGATTTCTTT,CASSLGSRAEDFF
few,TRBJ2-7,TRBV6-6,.,TGTGCCAGCAGTTACGCTCCCTTACATGGGGGCTACGAGCAGTACTTC,CASSYAPLHGGYEQYF
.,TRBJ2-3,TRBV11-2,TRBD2,TGTGCCAGCAGCTTTAGCGGGATCACAGATACGCAGTATTTT,CASSFSGITDTQYF
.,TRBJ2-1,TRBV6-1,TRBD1,TGTGCCAGCAGTCCCGGGACAGGGGGCACGAATGAGCAGTTCTTC,CASSPGTGGTNEQFF
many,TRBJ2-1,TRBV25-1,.,TGTGCCAGCAGTGGATCCGGCCCCGGCAATGAGCAGTTCTTC,CASSGSGPGNEQFF
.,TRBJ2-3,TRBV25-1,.,TGTGCCAGCAGTGCGGGGGTTAAGCAGTTCTTT,CASSAGVKQFF
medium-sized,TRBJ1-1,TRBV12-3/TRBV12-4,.,TGTGCCAGCAGCCACAGATATCAGAAGAACACTGAAGCTTTCTTT,CASSHRYQKNTEAFF
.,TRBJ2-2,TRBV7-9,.,TGTGCCAGCAGCTTAGCAGGGTACACCGGGGAGCTGTTTTTT,CASSLAGYTGELFF
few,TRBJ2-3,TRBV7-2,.,TGTGCCAGCAGCTCAGTAGGAGATACGCAGTATTTT,CASSSVGDTQYF
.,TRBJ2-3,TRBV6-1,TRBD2,TGTGCCAGCAGTTCGGCTAGCGGGAGCGGAGCAGATACGCAGTATTTT,CASSSASGSGADTQYF
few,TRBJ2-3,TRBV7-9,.,TGTGCCAGCAGCTTAAACGGGAACGCAGATACGCAGTATTTT,CASSLNGNADTQYF
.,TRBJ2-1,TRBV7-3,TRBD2,TGTGCCAGCAGCTTAGCGGGGGGGCCTATTTCCTACAATGAGCAGTTCTTC,CASSLAGGPISYNEQFF
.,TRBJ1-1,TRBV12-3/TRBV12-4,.,TGTGCCAGCAGTCCTCTAGACGAGAGGTTTCGATTT,CASSPLDERFRF
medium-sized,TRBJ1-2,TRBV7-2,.,TGTGCCAGCAGGTGGATGCAGAGTGGCTACACCTTC,CASRWMQSGYTF
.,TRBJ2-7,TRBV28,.,TGTGCCAGCAGTTTTCTACGGACCTACGAGCAGTACTTC,CASSFLRTYEQYF
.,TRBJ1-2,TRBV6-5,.,TGTGCCAGCAGTGATGACAGGCTCTATGGCTACACCTTC,CASSDDRLYGYTF
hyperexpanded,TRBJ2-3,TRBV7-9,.,TGTGCCAGCAGCACTAGGGGGGGAGGGGATACGCAGTATTTT,CASSTRGGGDTQYF
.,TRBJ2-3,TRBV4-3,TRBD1,TGCGCCAGCAGCCAAGATACCAGGGGGCGCGTCAGTGAGAAGTACTTC,CASSQDTRGRVSEKYF